The clone carrying this TCR beta chain was recorded at least ten times. The CDR3 runs 13 residues. V was trimmed by 6 bases and J by 4 bases, leaving 13 bases between them. Germline CDR1 is MNHEY and CDR2 is SVGAGI. TCRdb re-analysed the RT-PCR reads in MiXCR, keeping a single row per CDR3 protein. The repertoire consists of approximately 33,000 distinct CDR3 sequences, with 6.8% occurring once and the leading ten covering about 34%. This entry belongs to a study of patients and donors after allogeneic stem cell transplantation. The chain joins TRBV6-5 to TRBJ2-7, with a weak D call TRBD1 (6 bases). This receptor was obtained from a human donor who was either an allogeneic HSCT recipient or a stem cell or donor lymphocyte infusion donor (not recorded which). It is not recorded whose cells these are; they may come from a transplant donor. Sequencing used blood, either unsorted or a sorted T cell fraction (not recorded which). CDR3: CASSPRQVYEQYF. The CDR3 nucleotides are TGTGCCAGCAGCCCCCGACAGGTTTACGAGCAGTACTTC.